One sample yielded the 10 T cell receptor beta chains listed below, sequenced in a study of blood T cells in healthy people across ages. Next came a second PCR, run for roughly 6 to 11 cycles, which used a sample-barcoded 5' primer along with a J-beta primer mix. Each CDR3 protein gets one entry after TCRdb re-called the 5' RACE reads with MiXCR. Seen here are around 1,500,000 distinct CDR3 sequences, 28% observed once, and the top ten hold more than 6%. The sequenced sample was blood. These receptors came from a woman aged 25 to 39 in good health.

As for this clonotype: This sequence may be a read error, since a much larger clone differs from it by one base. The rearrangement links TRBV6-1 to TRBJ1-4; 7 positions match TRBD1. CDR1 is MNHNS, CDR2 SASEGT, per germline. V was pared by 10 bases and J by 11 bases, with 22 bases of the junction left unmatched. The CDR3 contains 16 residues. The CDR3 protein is CAIGPRYRDSRLKLFF. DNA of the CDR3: TGTGCCATTGGCCCACGATACCGGGACAGCAGATTGAAACTGTTTTTT.

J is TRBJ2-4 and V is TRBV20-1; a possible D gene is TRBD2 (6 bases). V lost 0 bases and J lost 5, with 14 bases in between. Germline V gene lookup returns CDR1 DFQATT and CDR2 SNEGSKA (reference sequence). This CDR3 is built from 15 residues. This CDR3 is CSARDLGSGENIQYF. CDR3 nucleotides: TGCAGTGCTAGAGACTTGGGGTCGGGGGAAAACATTCAGTACTTC.

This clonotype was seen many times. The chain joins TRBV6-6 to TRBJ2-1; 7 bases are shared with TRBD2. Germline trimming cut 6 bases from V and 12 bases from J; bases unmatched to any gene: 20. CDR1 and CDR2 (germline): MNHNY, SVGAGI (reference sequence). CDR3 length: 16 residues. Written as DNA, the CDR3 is TGTGCCAGCAGCCACTCCGGCCCGACTAGCCCGCGTGGGCAGTTCTTC. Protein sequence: CASSHSGPTSPRGQFF.

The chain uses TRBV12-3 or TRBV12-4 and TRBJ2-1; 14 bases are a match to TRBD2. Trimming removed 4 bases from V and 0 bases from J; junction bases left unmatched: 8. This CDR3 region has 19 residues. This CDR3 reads CASSSGTSGRFSSYNEQFF. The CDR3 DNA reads TGTGCCAGCAGTTCCGGGACTAGCGGGAGATTTAGCTCCTACAATGAGCAGTTCTTC.

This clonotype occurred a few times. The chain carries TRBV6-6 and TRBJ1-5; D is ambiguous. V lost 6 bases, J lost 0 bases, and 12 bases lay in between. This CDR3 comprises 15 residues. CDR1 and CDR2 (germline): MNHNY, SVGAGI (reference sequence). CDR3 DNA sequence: TGTGCCAGCAGAAAGGACTCATATAGCAATCAGCCCCAGCATTTT. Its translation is CASRKDSYSNQPQHF.

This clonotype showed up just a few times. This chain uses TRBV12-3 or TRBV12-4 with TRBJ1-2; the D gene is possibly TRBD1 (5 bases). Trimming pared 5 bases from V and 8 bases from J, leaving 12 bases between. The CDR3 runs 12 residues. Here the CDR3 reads CASSIGGWGYTF. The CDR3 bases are TGTGCCAGCAGTATCGGGGGGTGGGGCTACACCTTC.

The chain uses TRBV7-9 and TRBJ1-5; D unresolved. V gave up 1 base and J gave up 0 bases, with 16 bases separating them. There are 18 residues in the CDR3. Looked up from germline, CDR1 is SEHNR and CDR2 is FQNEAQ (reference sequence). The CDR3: CASSLDRFRSYSNQPQHF. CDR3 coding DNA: TGTGCCAGCAGCTTAGATCGGTTTCGCAGTTATAGCAATCAGCCCCAGCATTTT.

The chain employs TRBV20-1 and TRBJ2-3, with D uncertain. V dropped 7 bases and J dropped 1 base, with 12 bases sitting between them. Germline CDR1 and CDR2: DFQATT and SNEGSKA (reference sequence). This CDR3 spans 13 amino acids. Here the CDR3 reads CSVWAGRTDTQYF. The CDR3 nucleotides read TGCAGTGTTTGGGCCGGACGCACAGATACGCAGTATTTT.

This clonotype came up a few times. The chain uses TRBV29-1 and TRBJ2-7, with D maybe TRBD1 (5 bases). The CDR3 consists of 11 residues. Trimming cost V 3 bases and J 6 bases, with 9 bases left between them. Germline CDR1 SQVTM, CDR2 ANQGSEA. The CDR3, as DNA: TGCAGCGTTGATAATGGGGCCGAGCAGTACTTC. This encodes CSVDNGAEQYF.

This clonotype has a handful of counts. DNA of the CDR3: TGTGCCAGCAGGATGAGGCCTACCCCCTACAATGAGCAGTTCTTC. This encodes CASRMRPTPYNEQFF. The chain couples TRBV2 to TRBJ2-1, with unresolved D. The CDR3 totals 15 residues. Trimming removed 6 bases from V and 2 bases from J, with 14 bases in between. CDR1 is SNHLY and CDR2 is FYNNEI in the germline V gene.